The source of this TCR beta chain is a study of cytomegalovirus exposure and HLA in healthy donors. The study, taken as a whole, reports: As confirmed in vitro, a few CMV-associated chains were specific for CMV antigens. Later analysis found that TCR beta chains associated with HLA were more clonally expanded than other, equally common chains. Relative to the approximately 670-donor mean, N-insertions were reportedly fewer in an Asian-associated ancestry cluster in a later analysis.

V dropped 5 bases and J dropped 3; count of bases not matched to a gene: 9. The CDR3 sequence is 16 residues long. The germline CDR1 and CDR2 sequences are SGHTA and FQGNSA. The PCR was carried out with 60 Vbeta primers and 13 Jbeta primers. Clones were sequenced by immunoSEQ multiplex PCR, and TCRdb holds only the in-frame ones, with some missing. Of over 140,000 clones in the sample, 75% to 85% were seen once. As regards this clone: Its antigen remains unknown.

This sequence joins TRBV7-2 and TRBJ1-1; 10 nucleotides align to TRBD1. Sample: PBMCs. This TCR was sampled from a man between 45 and 60 years old in good health and CMV-seronegative. CDR3 bases: TGTGCCAGCAGCCTCCCGGGGACAGGGGCGTACACTGAAGCTTTCTTT. This gives the protein CASSLPGTGAYTEAFF.